This TCR beta chain was documented in a study of T cells in Graves' hyperthyroidism and ophthalmopathy. General study results and limits: Blood samples included most of the expanded thyroid clonotypes exceeding 0.001. Ophthalmopathy and stable hyperthyroidism were separated by a 13 V-J model.

Patients were aged 18 to 65, had disease duration under 2 months, and had newly diagnosed hyperthyroidism. Fresh peripheral blood, about 10 ml of it, supplied the PBMCs. The sample holds a few counts of this clonotype. No antigen is known for it. Amplification of TCR beta CDR3 regions used RNA as the template. When the TCR CDR3 underwent first-round RT-PCR, the HTBI primer set was used. Via MiXCR, TCRdb re-called the multiplex PCR reads, giving one row per CDR3 protein. The sample gives hundreds of thousands of distinct CDR3 sequences, roughly 15% of which show up once; 3.8% is in the top ten. Material: blood. The sequence derives from a woman aged 30 to 39 with Graves' hyperthyroidism.

CDR3 in amino acids: CASSQAAAHSYEQYF. In DNA form, the CDR3 reads TGTGCCAGCAGCCAAGCTGCGGCCCATTCCTACGAGCAGTACTTC. The chain joins TRBV4-2 to TRBJ2-7; D gene ambiguous. There are 15 residues in the CDR3. Germline V gene sequence: CDR1 LGHNA, CDR2 YNFKEQ. V was clipped by 1 base and J by 1 base, with 11 bases between them.